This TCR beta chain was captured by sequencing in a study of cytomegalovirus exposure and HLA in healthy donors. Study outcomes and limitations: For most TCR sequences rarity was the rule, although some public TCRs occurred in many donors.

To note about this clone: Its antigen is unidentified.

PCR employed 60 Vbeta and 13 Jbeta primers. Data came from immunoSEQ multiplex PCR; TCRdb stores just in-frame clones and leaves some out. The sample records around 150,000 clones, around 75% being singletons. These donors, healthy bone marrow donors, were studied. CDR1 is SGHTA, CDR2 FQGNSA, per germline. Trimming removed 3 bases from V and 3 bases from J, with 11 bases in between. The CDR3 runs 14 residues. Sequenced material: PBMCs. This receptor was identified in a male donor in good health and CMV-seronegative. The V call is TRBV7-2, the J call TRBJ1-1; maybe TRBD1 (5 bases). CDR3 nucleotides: TGTGCCAGCAGCTTGGTCAGGGCAGACACTGAAGCTTTCTTT. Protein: CASSLVRADTEAFF.